Given below is one TCR beta chain in context. Its specificity is unknown. V lost 0 bases to trimming and J lost 6 bases; unmatched junction nucleotides: 8. Germline V gives CDR1 SGHRS, CDR2 YFSETQ. The CDR3 is 17 residues long. This entry is derived from a study of OX40 agonist ivuxolimab in advanced cancers. Study summary: It was permissible to have had prior anti-PD-1, anti-PD-L1 or anti-CTLA-4 therapy, and about 40% had some.

Findings of the study overall: Clonal expansion from baseline to week 6 occurred in both CD4+ and CD8+ T cells. On average, CD8+ T cells showed a greater number of expanded clones than CD4+.

Excluded were patients having autoimmune disease history or systemic immunosuppression. Repertoires were generated with immunoSEQ multiplex PCR, while TCRdb's copy carries only in-frame clones and drops some. The sample lists 58,000 or so clones, about 88% occurring once. The receptor comes from an adult with an advanced solid tumor such as melanoma, head and neck, liver or kidney cancer. The source was CD4+ or CD8+ T cells sorted from blood, collected in a trial of the OX40 agonist ivuxolimab. V and J are TRBV5-1 and TRBJ2-2; TRBD2 matches at 10 bases. The CDR3 spells CASSLELAGTNSGELFF. The CDR3 coding sequence is TGCGCCAGCAGCTTGGAACTAGCGGGAACGAATTCCGGGGAGCTGTTTTTT.